These T cell receptor beta chains were read from a single sample in a study of T-cell reconstitution after alpha-beta-depleted transplantation in children. TCRdb recomputed calls from the PCR reads with MiXCR, one row per CDR3 protein. The sample carries roughly 500,000 distinct CDR3 sequences, about 10% recorded once. The material sequenced was PBMCs, taken before TCRalphabeta/CD19-depleted stem cell transplant. These receptors were obtained from a child younger than 10 with inherited bone marrow failure, due to receive a stem cell transplant. CDR3s include the opening cysteine and the closing phenylalanine or tryptophan. The D gene is left open where the match is weak. The listing skips clone size in some rows; elsewhere it reads once, few, many or a size class.

D gene: -
J gene: TRBJ2-7
CDR3 length: 14
clone size: few
V gene: TRBV27
CDR3 DNA: TGTGCCAGCAGTGCCGGACAGACTCTTTACGAGCAGTACTTC
CDR3 protein: CASSAGQTLYEQYF

D gene: TRBD1
J gene: TRBJ2-1
CDR3 length: 17
clone size: many
V gene: TRBV7-9
CDR3 DNA: TGTGCCAGCAGCTGGCCCACAGGGGAAACGGATGTAAATGAGCAGTTCTTC
CDR3 protein: CASSWPTGETDVNEQFF

D gene: -
J gene: TRBJ2-7
CDR3 length: 16
clone size: many
V gene: TRBV7-9
CDR3 DNA: TGTGCCAGCAGCTTACAGCGGACCGCGAACGCCTACGAGCAGTACTTC
CDR3 protein: CASSLQRTANAYEQYF

D gene: TRBD1
J gene: TRBJ1-5
CDR3 length: 14
clone size: many
V gene: TRBV24-1
CDR3 DNA: TGTGCCACCAGTGATTCCGCCGGGACAGGGGTGCAGCATTTT
CDR3 protein: CATSDSAGTGVQHF

D gene: -
J gene: TRBJ2-1
CDR3 length: 14
clone size: many
V gene: TRBV11-2
CDR3 DNA: TGTGCCAGCAGCTTTACCACTAGGCAAAATGAGCAGTTCTTC
CDR3 protein: CASSFTTRQNEQFF

D gene: -
J gene: TRBJ1-1
CDR3 length: 13
clone size: many
V gene: TRBV5-1
CDR3 DNA: TGCGCCAGCAGCTTGAGAGGGGACACTGAAGCTTTCTTT
CDR3 protein: CASSLRGDTEAFF

D gene: -
J gene: TRBJ1-2
CDR3 length: 15
clone size: many
V gene: TRBV19
CDR3 DNA: TGTGCCAGTAGGTTTAATAGGGCCGCCGCTAGTGGCTACACCTTC
CDR3 protein: CASRFNRAAASGYTF

D gene: -
J gene: TRBJ1-1
CDR3 length: 13
clone size: many
V gene: TRBV19
CDR3 DNA: TGCGCCAGCAGTACGACGGGGAACACTGAAGCTTTCTTT
CDR3 protein: CASSTTGNTEAFF

D gene: TRBD1
J gene: TRBJ2-7
CDR3 length: 14
clone size: few
V gene: TRBV7-2
CDR3 DNA: TGTGCCAGCAGCTCGCGGACAGGAGGCGCCGAGCAGTACTTC
CDR3 protein: CASSSRTGGAEQYF

D gene: -
J gene: TRBJ2-7
CDR3 length: 14
clone size: many
V gene: TRBV28
CDR3 DNA: TGTGCCAGCAGTTTTTTGACTAGGTTCTTCGAGCAGTACTTC
CDR3 protein: CASSFLTRFFEQYF

D gene: -
J gene: TRBJ2-1
CDR3 length: 13
clone size: many
V gene: TRBV2
CDR3 DNA: TGTGCCAGCACCGAAGGGGTTGGGAGTGAGCAGTTCTTC
CDR3 protein: CASTEGVGSEQFF

D gene: TRBD2
J gene: TRBJ2-1
CDR3 length: 15
clone size: many
V gene: TRBV20-1
CDR3 DNA: TGCAGTGCTCCACGACTAGCGGTCTCCTACAATGAGCAGTTCTTC
CDR3 protein: CSAPRLAVSYNEQFF

D gene: -
J gene: TRBJ1-6
CDR3 length: 13
clone size: -
V gene: TRBV20-1
CDR3 DNA: TGCAGTTTCCAGAGGGGGAGGGATTCACCCCTCCACTTT
CDR3 protein: CSFQRGRDSPLHF

D gene: TRBD1
J gene: TRBJ1-2
CDR3 length: 17
clone size: -
V gene: TRBV10-3
CDR3 DNA: TGTGCCATCAGTGCTACCGGCCCGGGACAGGGGATTTACGGCTACACCTTC
CDR3 protein: CAISATGPGQGIYGYTF

D gene: TRBD2
J gene: TRBJ2-2
CDR3 length: 15
clone size: many
V gene: TRBV29-1
CDR3 DNA: TGCAGCGTGGTTAGCGGGGTGGCGAACACCGGGGAGCTGTTTTTT
CDR3 protein: CSVVSGVANTGELFF

D gene: -
J gene: TRBJ2-7
CDR3 length: 14
clone size: many
V gene: TRBV7-9
CDR3 DNA: TGTGCCAGCACCGGACAACGTGGGTCCTACGAGCAGTACTTC
CDR3 protein: CASTGQRGSYEQYF

D gene: -
J gene: TRBJ2-7
CDR3 length: 11
clone size: many
V gene: TRBV4-2
CDR3 DNA: TGTGCCAGCAGCCAATTTGACGAGCAGTACTTC
CDR3 protein: CASSQFDEQYF

D gene: -
J gene: TRBJ2-1
CDR3 length: 15
clone size: many
V gene: TRBV27
CDR3 DNA: TGTGCCAGCAGTCAAATAGGGGGTACCTACAATGAGCAGTTCTTC
CDR3 protein: CASSQIGGTYNEQFF

D gene: TRBD1
J gene: TRBJ2-1
CDR3 length: 17
clone size: -
V gene: TRBV5-5
CDR3 DNA: TGTGCCAGCAGCTTGGTGTCCTCCGACAGGGGCAACAATGAGCAGTTCTTC
CDR3 protein: CASSLVSSDRGNNEQFF

D gene: -
J gene: TRBJ2-1
CDR3 length: 15
clone size: -
V gene: TRBV18
CDR3 DNA: TGTGCCAGCTCACCACGGGGGGGCAGATACAATGAGCAGTTCTTC
CDR3 protein: CASSPRGGRYNEQFF

D gene: -
J gene: TRBJ1-5
CDR3 length: 12
clone size: many
V gene: TRBV7-9
CDR3 DNA: TGTGCCAGCAGCTTAGTTGGTCAGCCCCAGCATTTT
CDR3 protein: CASSLVGQPQHF

D gene: TRBD2
J gene: TRBJ2-1
CDR3 length: 17
clone size: many
V gene: TRBV29-1
CDR3 DNA: TGCAGCGTTGTTTTGGAGGCGGGAGAATACCCCTACAATGAGCAGTTCTTC
CDR3 protein: CSVVLEAGEYPYNEQFF

D gene: TRBD2
J gene: TRBJ2-3
CDR3 length: 14
clone size: few
V gene: TRBV20-1
CDR3 DNA: TGCAGTGCAAGGGGACTAGAAGTCACAGATACGCAGTATTTT
CDR3 protein: CSARGLEVTDTQYF